The present entry profiles one T cell receptor (beta chain) with its context. What it binds is unknown. This specimen belongs to a study of tumor-infiltrating lymphocytes in localized non-small cell lung cancer. The overall study: Tumor tissue and non-adjacent uninvolved lung came from each patient.

The protocol was immunoSEQ multiplex PCR, while the TCRdb copy is restricted to in-frame clones and leaves out a portion. Of some 11,000 clones detected, 75% to 80% appear once; the ten largest clones hold 17%. This CDR3 has 13 residues. V was cut by 4 bases and J by 7 bases, with 13 bases left in between. Germline loops: CDR1 LNHNV, CDR2 YYDKDF (reference sequence). Study conclusions and caveats: Not all patients were TCR sequenced, owing to tissue quantity. Technical variation could not be separated from intratumor heterogeneity here.

This chain connects TRBV15 to TRBJ1-2; D is perhaps TRBD1 (5 bases). The sample comprised uninvolved lung tissue not adjacent to the tumor. The TCR comes from a human donor with non-small cell lung cancer. CDR3 sequence reads: CATSTIGGTGYTF. Written as DNA, the CDR3 is TGTGCCACCAGCACCATCGGGGGTACTGGCTACACCTTC. The whole variable domain, filled in from reference TRBV15 and TRBJ1-2, reads DAMVIQNPRYQVTQFGKPVTLSCSQTLNHNVMYWYQQKSSQAPKLLFHYYDKDFNNEADTPDNFQSRRPNTSFCFLDIRSPGLGDTAMYLCATSTIGGTGYTFGSGTRLTVV.